These T cell receptor beta chains were read from a single sample in a study of human T cells and chemical hapten exposure. TCRdb reanalysed the RACE reads using MiXCR and keeps one entry per CDR3 protein. The table includes around 340,000 distinct CDR3 sequences, roughly 6.9% detected once. Sequenced here: whole blood, sampled in connection with sensitization to the hapten diphenylcyclopropenone (DPC). All receptors derive from a woman aged 18-35 years with alopecia areata. Some clones in this sample may be carry-over from other donors' samples. The CDR3 runs from the conserved cysteine through the conserved F or W. Each record gives: CDR3 DNA, CDR3 protein, V gene, J gene, CDR3 length, clone size, D gene. The D gene is left open where the match is weak. Clone size is shown for a subset of rows, as once, few, many or a class of expanded clone.

TGTGCCAGCAGTCAGAGGACTAGCGGGTCATTAGTGAATGAGCAGTTCTTC	CASSQRTSGSLVNEQFF	TRBV12-3/TRBV12-4	TRBJ2-1	17	many	TRBD2
TGTGCCAGCTCACTCCGGGCCCCGGACCCTGGAAACACCATATATTTT	CASSLRAPDPGNTIYF	TRBV18	TRBJ1-3	16	many	-
TGCGCCAGCAGCCTCCAGGCAACCAACACTGAAGCTTTCTTT	CASSLQATNTEAFF	TRBV5-1	TRBJ1-1	14	few	-
TGTGCCAGCAGTTACTCGACGCAGGGGGATTTCGAGACCCAGTACTTC	CASSYSTQGDFETQYF	TRBV6-5	TRBJ2-5	16	-	TRBD1
TGCAGCGTTGAGGGACATCCGGAGGGCTATGGCTACACCTTC	CSVEGHPEGYGYTF	TRBV29-1	TRBJ1-2	14	few	-
TGTGCCAGCAGCACTGGTATGGGAGACACAGATACGCAGTATTTT	CASSTGMGDTDTQYF	TRBV6-4	TRBJ2-3	15	few	-
TGTGCCAGCAGCACGACAACTAATGAAAAACTGTTTTTT	CASSTTTNEKLFF	TRBV6-5	TRBJ1-4	13	-	-
TGTGCCAGCAGTGAAAAGGGGACAGGGGGCTACGAGCAGTACTTC	CASSEKGTGGYEQYF	TRBV2	TRBJ2-7	15	few	TRBD1
TGTGCCAGCAGCCCCGGTGGGCGGGGAGGGCCCCAGCATTTT	CASSPGGRGGPQHF	TRBV7-2	TRBJ1-5	14	few	-
TGTGCCAGCAGTCCCCCACTAGCGGCCCCCACAGATACGCAGTATTTT	CASSPPLAAPTDTQYF	TRBV2	TRBJ2-3	16	many	TRBD2
TGTGCCAGCAGCTCCCCCGCCCGAGGAGGGAACTATGGCTACACCTTC	CASSSPARGGNYGYTF	TRBV11-2	TRBJ1-2	16	few	-
TGTGCTAGTGGTAGCTCTATCTATGGCTACACCTTC	CASGSSIYGYTF	TRBV12-5	TRBJ1-2	12	few	-
TGTGCCAGCAGCCGATCGACAGATGATCTCTATGGCTACACCTTC	CASSRSTDDLYGYTF	TRBV27	TRBJ1-2	15	-	-
TGTGCCATCAACATGGGACTAGAGGCCTACAATGAGCAGTTCTTC	CAINMGLEAYNEQFF	TRBV10-3	TRBJ2-1	15	few	TRBD2
TGTGCCAGCAGTCGGGGGACTCTCTCCTACGAGCAGTACTTC	CASSRGTLSYEQYF	TRBV6-2/TRBV6-3	TRBJ2-7	14	many	-
TGCAGCGTTGGCGACATCTCCTACGAGCAGTACTTC	CSVGDISYEQYF	TRBV29-1	TRBJ2-7	12	few	-
TGCGCCAGCAGCTTGGCGGGACTAGCGGCTCAAGAGACCCAGTACTTC	CASSLAGLAAQETQYF	TRBV5-1	TRBJ2-5	16	-	TRBD2
TGTGCCAGCAGTTACCGTGATAGCGGGGGGGCCGGAGCCAAAAACATTCAGTACTTC	CASSYRDSGGAGAKNIQYF	TRBV6-2/TRBV6-3	TRBJ2-4	19	few	TRBD2
TGTGCCAGTAGTAACCCGACAGGGGGAGAGACCCAGTACTTC	CASSNPTGGETQYF	TRBV19	TRBJ2-5	14	few	TRBD1
TGTGCCAGCAGCCACGCGAGTCTAGGACTAGCGGGGGGAGAGACCCAGTACTTC	CASSHASLGLAGGETQYF	TRBV3-1	TRBJ2-5	18	-	TRBD2
TGTGCCATCAGTGAGACCGGACCTCTCTACGAGCAGTACTTC	CAISETGPLYEQYF	TRBV10-3	TRBJ2-7	14	many	-
TGCGCCAGCAACCCGGGGGGCGTGGAATTCTACGAGCAGTACTTC	CASNPGGVEFYEQYF	TRBV5-1	TRBJ2-7	15	many	-
TGCAGCGTTGCCAGCTCAGATACGCAGTATTTT	CSVASSDTQYF	TRBV29-1	TRBJ2-3	11	many	-
TGCGCCAGCAGCCAAGATGGGGGCAGAAGCTCTGGAAACACCATATATTTT	CASSQDGGRSSGNTIYF	TRBV4-1	TRBJ1-3	17	-	-
TGTGCCAGTAGTATCGGACAGGCCTTCTCCTACAATGAGCAGTTCTTC	CASSIGQAFSYNEQFF	TRBV19	TRBJ2-1	16	many	TRBD1
TGCGCCAGCAGCCAAACGCCTAGCGGAGAGCAGTTCTTC	CASSQTPSGEQFF	TRBV4-3	TRBJ2-1	13	many	TRBD2
TGTGCCAGCCGAGGCCGGGACAGGGGCTACAATGAGCAGTTCTTC	CASRGRDRGYNEQFF	TRBV6-2/TRBV6-3	TRBJ2-1	15	-	TRBD1
TGTGCCAGCAGGCCAATTGGGGGTACTGGAAACACCATATATTTT	CASRPIGGTGNTIYF	TRBV12-3/TRBV12-4	TRBJ1-3	15	few	-
TGTGCCAGCAGTTCAGAAGGACAGGGGGCTTCGGATACGCAGTATTTT	CASSSEGQGASDTQYF	TRBV6-2/TRBV6-3	TRBJ2-3	16	many	TRBD1
TGCGCCAGCAGCCAAGCGTCAGGGGGCAAAAACTCTGGAAACACCATATATTTT	CASSQASGGKNSGNTIYF	TRBV4-1	TRBJ1-3	18	-	TRBD1
TGTGCCAGCAGTCAGCTGGTGGTCCCTGAAGCTTTCTTT	CASSQLVVPEAFF	TRBV6-2/TRBV6-3	TRBJ1-1	13	few	-
TGTGCCACAAAAAAGGGCACAGATACGCAGTATTTT	CATKKGTDTQYF	TRBV6-5	TRBJ2-3	12	many	-
TGTGCCAGCACCCTGCATCCTAAGGGGGAGTCAGATACGCAGTATTTT	CASTLHPKGESDTQYF	TRBV4-2	TRBJ2-3	16	-	-
TGTGCCAGCAGCCCGGACAGGGTGTCCCAAGAGACCCAGTACTTC	CASSPDRVSQETQYF	TRBV7-8	TRBJ2-5	15	many	TRBD1
TGTGCCAGCACTCCCGGTGACTCTAGCACAGATACGCAGTATTTT	CASTPGDSSTDTQYF	TRBV6-2/TRBV6-3	TRBJ2-3	15	many	-
TGTGCCAGCAGCTTGCAAGCGGGGGCAAGCAATCAGCCCCAGCATTTT	CASSLQAGASNQPQHF	TRBV5-5	TRBJ1-5	16	-	-
TGTGCCAGCAGCATAACAGGGGCCATCCGGGAGACCCAGTACTTC	CASSITGAIRETQYF	TRBV9	TRBJ2-5	15	few	TRBD1
TGTGCCAGCAGGACAGGGGGAACGATTAAAACCGGCTATGGCTACACCTTC	CASRTGGTIKTGYGYTF	TRBV6-2/TRBV6-3	TRBJ1-2	17	few	TRBD1
TGTGCCAGCAGCCAAGACCTTAGGGGGGTCGGAGCTTTCTTT	CASSQDLRGVGAFF	TRBV4-2	TRBJ1-1	14	-	-
TGCGCCAGCAGCCAAGATAAACAGTCTCTCTACGAGCAGTACTTC	CASSQDKQSLYEQYF	TRBV4-3	TRBJ2-7	15	few	-
TGTGCCAGCAGCCAATATCAGGGTCCGGATTCACCCCTCCACTTT	CASSQYQGPDSPLHF	TRBV4-2	TRBJ1-6	15	-	-
TGTGCCACGACAAGCTACAATGAGCAGTTCTTC	CATTSYNEQFF	TRBV27	TRBJ2-1	11	-	-
TGCGCCAGCAGCCTGCAGGGACAGGGGTCCCACGAGCAGTACTTC	CASSLQGQGSHEQYF	TRBV5-1	TRBJ2-7	15	few	TRBD1
TGTGCCAGCTGTATGACAGGGGACTACACAGATACGCAGTATTTT	CASCMTGDYTDTQYF	TRBV2	TRBJ2-3	15	-	-
TGCGCCAGCAGCCAAGATCGGGTGTCTGGGGCCAACGTCCTGACTTTC	CASSQDRVSGANVLTF	TRBV4-3	TRBJ2-6	16	few	-